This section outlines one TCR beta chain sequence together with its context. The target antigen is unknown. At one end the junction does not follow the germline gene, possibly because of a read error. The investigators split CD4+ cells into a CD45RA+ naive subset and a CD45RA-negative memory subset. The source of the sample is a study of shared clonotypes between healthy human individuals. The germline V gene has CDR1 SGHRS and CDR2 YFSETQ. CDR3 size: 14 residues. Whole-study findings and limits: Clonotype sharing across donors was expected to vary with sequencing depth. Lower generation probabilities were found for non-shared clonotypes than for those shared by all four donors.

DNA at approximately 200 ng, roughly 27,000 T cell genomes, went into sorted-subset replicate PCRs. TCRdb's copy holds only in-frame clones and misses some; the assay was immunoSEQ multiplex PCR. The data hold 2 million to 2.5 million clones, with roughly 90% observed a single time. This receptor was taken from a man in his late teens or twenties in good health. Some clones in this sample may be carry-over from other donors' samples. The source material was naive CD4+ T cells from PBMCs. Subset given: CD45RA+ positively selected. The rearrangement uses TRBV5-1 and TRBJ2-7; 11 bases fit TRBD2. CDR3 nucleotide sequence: TGCGCCAGCAGCCGAGGGGTAGCGGGAGGGCCCACTATCTTC. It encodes CASSRGVAGGPTIF.